A single T cell receptor (beta chain) is shown here with its context. Its antigen is not known. This specimen comes from a study of cytomegalovirus exposure and HLA in healthy donors. The study ran its PCR with 60 Vbeta and 13 Jbeta primers. TCRdb's table, derived via immunoSEQ multiplex PCR, lists solely in-frame clones and lacks some. The sample shows about 190,000 clones, roughly three quarters of them seen only once. The donors were healthy bone marrow donors. Each donor was nominally healthy when sampled (though unrecorded immune exposures were likely). Overall study results and limits: Across donors, most TCRs were seen rarely, yet some public ones were widespread.

The CDR3 loop spans 14 amino acids. Looked up from germline, CDR1 is SGHRS and CDR2 is YFSETQ. V lost 6 bases and J 0 bases, leaving 11 bases between the germline ends. The sample taken for sequencing was PBMCs. This receptor was obtained from a woman younger than 30 in good health and CMV-seronegative. The rearrangement joins TRBV5-1 to TRBJ2-3; D is possibly TRBD2 (5 bases). The CDR3 protein is CASKSWTSTDTQYF. CDR3 DNA sequence: TGCGCCAGCAAGTCGTGGACTAGCACAGATACGCAGTATTTT.